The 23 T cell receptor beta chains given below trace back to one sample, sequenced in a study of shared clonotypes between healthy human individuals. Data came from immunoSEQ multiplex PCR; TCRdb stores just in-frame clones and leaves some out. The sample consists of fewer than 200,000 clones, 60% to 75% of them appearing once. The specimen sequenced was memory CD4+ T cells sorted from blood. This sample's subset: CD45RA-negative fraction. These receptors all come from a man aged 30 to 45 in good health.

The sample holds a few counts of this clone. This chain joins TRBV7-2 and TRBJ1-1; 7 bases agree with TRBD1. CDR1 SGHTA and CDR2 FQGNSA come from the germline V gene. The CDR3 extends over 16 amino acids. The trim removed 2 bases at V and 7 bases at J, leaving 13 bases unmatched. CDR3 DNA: TGTGCCAGCAGCTTATACCGGACAGGCCCAACTAATGAAGCTTTCTTT. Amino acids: CASSLYRTGPTNEAFF.

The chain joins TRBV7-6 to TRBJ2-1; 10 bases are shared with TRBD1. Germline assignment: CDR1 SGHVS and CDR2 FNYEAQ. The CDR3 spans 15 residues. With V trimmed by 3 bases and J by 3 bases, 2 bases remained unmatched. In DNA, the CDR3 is TGTGCCAGCAGCTTTTGGACAGGGGGCTACAATGAGCAGTTCTTC. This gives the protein CASSFWTGGYNEQFF.

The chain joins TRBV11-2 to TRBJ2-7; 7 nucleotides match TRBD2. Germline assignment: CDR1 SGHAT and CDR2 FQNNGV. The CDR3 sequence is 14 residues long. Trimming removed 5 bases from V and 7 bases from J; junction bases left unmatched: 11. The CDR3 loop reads CASSQTKGGGEQYF. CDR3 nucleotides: TGTGCCAGCAGCCAAACTAAGGGCGGGGGAGAGCAGTACTTC.

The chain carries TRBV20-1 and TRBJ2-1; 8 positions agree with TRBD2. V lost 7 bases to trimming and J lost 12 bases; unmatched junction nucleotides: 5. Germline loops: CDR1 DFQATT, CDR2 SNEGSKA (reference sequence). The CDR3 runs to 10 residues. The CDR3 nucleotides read TGCAGTGTTTGGGCGGGAGGGCAGTTCTTC. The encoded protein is CSVWAGGQFF.

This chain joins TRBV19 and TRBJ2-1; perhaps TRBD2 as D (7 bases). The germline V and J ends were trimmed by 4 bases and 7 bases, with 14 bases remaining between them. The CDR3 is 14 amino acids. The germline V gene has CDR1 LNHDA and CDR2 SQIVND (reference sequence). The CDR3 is CASSSKGGGNEQFF. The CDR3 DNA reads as TGTGCCAGTAGTAGTAAGGGAGGGGGAAATGAGCAGTTCTTC.

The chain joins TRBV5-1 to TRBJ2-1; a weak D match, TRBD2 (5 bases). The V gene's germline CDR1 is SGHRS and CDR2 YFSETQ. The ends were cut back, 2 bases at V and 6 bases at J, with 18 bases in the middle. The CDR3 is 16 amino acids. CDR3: CASSFSISNEGNEQFF. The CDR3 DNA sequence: TGCGCCAGCAGCTTTAGCATAAGTAACGAGGGCAATGAGCAGTTCTTC.

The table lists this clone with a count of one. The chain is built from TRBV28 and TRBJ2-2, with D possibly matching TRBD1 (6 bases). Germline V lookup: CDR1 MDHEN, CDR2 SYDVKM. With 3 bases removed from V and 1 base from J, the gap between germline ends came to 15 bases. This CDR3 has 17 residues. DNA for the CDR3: TGTGCCAGCAGTTTTACAGGGCCGATGGGGAACACCGGGGAGCTGTTTTTT. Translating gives CASSFTGPMGNTGELFF.

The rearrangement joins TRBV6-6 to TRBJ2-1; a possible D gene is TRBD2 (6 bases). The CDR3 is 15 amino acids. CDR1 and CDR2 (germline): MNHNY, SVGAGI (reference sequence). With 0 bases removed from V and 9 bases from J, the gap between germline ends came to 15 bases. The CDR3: CASSYSSGGPAEQFF. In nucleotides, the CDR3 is TGTGCCAGCAGTTACTCGAGCGGAGGGCCCGCTGAGCAGTTCTTC.

The CDR3 region is CASSRVAGQGATDTQYF. The CDR3 DNA reads TGTGCCAGCAGCCGCGTGGCGGGACAGGGGGCAACAGATACGCAGTATTTT. V gene TRBV7-2 combines with J gene TRBJ2-3; 12 bases line up with TRBD1. V was clipped by 5 bases and J by 3 bases; unmatched bases: 9. CDR3 length: 17 residues. CDR1 SGHTA and CDR2 FQGNSA come from the germline V gene.

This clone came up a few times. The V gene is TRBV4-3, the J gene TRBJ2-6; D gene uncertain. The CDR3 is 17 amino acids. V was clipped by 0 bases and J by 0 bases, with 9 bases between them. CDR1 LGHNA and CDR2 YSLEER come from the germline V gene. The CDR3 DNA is TGCGCCAGCAGCCAAGAAGTCCTGAACTCTGGGGCCAACGTCCTGACTTTC. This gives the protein CASSQEVLNSGANVLTF.

The DNA of the CDR3 is TGTGCCAGCAGCCCGATAGCGGGAACAGATACGCAGTATTTT. Protein product: CASSPIAGTDTQYF. The chain has TRBV7-3 and TRBJ2-3; 8 bases match TRBD2. Per the germline V gene, CDR1 is SGHTA and CDR2 is FQGTGA. There are 14 residues in the CDR3. Unmatched junction bases numbered 4, after V lost 5 bases and J lost 3 bases. The full variable domain, in which reference TRBV7-3 and TRBJ2-3 provide the parts outside the CDR3, is GAGVSQTPSNKVTEKGKYVELRCDPISGHTALYWYRQSLGQGPEFLIYFQGTGAADDSGLPNDRFFAVRPEGSVSTLKIQRTERGDSAVYLCASSPIAGTDTQYFGPGTRLTVL.

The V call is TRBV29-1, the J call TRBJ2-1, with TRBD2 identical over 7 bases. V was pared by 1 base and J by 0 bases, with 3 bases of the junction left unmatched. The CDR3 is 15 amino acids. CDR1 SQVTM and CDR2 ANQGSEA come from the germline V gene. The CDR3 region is CSVEGGEGSYNEQFF. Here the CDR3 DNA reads TGCAGCGTTGAAGGTGGGGAGGGCTCCTACAATGAGCAGTTCTTC.

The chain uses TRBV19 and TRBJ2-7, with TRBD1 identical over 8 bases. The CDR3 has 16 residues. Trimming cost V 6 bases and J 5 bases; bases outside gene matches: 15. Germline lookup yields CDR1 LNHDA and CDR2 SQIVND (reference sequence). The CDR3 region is CASSKGQGIGLDEQYF. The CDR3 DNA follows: TGTGCCAGTAGCAAAGGACAGGGCATAGGTTTGGACGAGCAGTACTTC.

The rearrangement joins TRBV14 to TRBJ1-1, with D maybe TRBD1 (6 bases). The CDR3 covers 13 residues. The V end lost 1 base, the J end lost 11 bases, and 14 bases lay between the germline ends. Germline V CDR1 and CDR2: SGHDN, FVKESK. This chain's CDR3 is CASSQAGTRVAFF. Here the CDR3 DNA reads TGTGCCAGCAGCCAAGCCGGGACAAGGGTGGCTTTCTTT.

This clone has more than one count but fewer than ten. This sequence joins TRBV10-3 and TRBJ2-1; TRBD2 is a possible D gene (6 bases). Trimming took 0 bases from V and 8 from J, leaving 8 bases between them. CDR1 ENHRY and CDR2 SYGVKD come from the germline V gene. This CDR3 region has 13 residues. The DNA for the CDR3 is TGTGCCATCAGTGAGTCGAGGAGGGATGAGCAGTTCTTC. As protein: CAISESRRDEQFF.

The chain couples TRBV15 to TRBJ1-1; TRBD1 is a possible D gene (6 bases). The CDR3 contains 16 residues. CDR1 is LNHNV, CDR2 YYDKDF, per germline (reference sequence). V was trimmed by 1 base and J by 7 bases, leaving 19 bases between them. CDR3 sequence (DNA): TGTGCCACCAGCAGAGTGATGAGAAAGGGGGGAGATGAAGCTTTCTTT. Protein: CATSRVMRKGGDEAFF.

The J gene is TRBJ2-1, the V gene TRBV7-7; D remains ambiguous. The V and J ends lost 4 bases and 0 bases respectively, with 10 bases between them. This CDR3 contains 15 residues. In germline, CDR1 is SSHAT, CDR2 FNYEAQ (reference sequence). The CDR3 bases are TGTGCCAGCAGCTACGGACCCAACTCCTACAATGAGCAGTTCTTC. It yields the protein CASSYGPNSYNEQFF.

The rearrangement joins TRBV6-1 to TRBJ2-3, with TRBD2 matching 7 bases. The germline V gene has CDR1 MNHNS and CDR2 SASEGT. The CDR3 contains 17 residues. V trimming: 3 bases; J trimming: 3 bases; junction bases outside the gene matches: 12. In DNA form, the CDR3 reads TGTGCCAGCAGTGAGACGCGGCGGGGGTGGTGGACAGATACGCAGTATTTT. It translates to CASSETRRGWWTDTQYF.

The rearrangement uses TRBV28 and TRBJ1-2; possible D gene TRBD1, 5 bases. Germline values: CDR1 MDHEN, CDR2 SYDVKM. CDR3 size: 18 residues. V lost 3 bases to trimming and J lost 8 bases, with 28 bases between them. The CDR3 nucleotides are TGTGCCAGCAGTTTTATCAATCTCGGGGGGTATCCCCCTAAGGGCTACACCTTC. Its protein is CASSFINLGGYPPKGYTF.

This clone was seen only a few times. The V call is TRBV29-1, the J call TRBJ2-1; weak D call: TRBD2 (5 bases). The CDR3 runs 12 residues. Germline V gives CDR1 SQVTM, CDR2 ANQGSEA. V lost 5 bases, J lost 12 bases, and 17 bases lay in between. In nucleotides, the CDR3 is TGCAGCGTTACTAGTGGGTTGTTCGGGCAGTTCTTC. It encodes CSVTSGLFGQFF.

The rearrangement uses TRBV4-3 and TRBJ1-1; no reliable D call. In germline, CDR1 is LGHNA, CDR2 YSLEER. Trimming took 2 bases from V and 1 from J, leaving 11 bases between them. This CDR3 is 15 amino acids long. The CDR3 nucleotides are TGCGCCAGCAGCCAATTTCTAGGGAGGAACACTGAAGCTTTCTTT. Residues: CASSQFLGRNTEAFF.

The CDR3: CASSIRGPNQPQHF. CDR3 bases: TGTGCCAGTAGTATACGCGGACCCAATCAGCCCCAGCATTTT. This chain joins TRBV19 and TRBJ1-5; no clear D gene. With 2 bases removed from V and 3 bases from J, the gap between germline ends came to 8 bases. The CDR3 has 14 amino acids. Germline values: CDR1 LNHDA, CDR2 SQIVND (reference sequence).

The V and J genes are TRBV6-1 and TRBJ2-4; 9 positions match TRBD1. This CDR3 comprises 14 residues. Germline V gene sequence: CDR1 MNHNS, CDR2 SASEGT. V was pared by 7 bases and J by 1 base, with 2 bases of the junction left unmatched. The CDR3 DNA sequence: TGTGCCAGCACACAGGGGGCTGCCAAAAACATTCAGTACTTC. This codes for CASTQGAAKNIQYF.